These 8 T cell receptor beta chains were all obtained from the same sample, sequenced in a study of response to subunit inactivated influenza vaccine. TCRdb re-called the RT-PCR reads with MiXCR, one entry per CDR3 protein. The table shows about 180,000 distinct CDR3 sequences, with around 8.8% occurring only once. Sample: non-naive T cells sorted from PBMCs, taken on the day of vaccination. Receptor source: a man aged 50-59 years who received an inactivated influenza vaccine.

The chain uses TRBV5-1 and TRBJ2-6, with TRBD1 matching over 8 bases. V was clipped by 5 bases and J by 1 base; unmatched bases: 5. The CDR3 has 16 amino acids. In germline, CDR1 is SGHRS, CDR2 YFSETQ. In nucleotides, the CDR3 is TGCGCCAGCAGACAAAGGACAGGGTCTGGGGCCAACGTCCTGACTTTC. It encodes CASRQRTGSGANVLTF. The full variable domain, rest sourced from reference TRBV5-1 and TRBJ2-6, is KAGVTQTPRYLIKTRGQQVTLSCSPISGHRSVSWYQQTPGQGLQFLFEYFSETQRNKGNFPGRFSGRQFSNSRSEMNVSTLELGDSALYLCASRQRTGSGANVLTFGAGSRLTVL.

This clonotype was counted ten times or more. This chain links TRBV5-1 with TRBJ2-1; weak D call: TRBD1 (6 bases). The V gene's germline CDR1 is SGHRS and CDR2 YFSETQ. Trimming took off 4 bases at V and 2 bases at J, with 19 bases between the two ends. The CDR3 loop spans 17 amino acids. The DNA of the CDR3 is TGCGCCAGCAGCCCATTGATCCTTAACAGGGCCTACAATGAGCAGTTCTTC. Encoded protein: CASSPLILNRAYNEQFF.

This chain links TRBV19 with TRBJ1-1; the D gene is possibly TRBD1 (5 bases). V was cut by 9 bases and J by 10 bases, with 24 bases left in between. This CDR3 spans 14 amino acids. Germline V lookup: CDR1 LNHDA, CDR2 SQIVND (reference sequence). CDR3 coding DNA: TGTGCCAGCAAGACAGAGGCATCCCGTCCTGGAGCTTTCTTT. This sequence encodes CASKTEASRPGAFF.

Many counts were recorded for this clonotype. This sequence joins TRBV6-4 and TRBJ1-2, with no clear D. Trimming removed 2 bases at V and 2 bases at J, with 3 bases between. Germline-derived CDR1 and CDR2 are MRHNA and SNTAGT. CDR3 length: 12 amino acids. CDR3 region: CASSDGNYGYTF. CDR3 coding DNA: TGTGCCAGCAGTGACGGGAACTATGGCTACACCTTC.

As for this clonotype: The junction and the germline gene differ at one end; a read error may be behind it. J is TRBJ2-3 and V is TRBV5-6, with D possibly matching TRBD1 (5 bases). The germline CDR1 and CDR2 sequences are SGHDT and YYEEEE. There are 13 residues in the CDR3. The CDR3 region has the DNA TGTGCCAGCAGCTTCTCTCCCACAGGTACGCAGTATTTT. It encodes CASSFSPTGTQYF.

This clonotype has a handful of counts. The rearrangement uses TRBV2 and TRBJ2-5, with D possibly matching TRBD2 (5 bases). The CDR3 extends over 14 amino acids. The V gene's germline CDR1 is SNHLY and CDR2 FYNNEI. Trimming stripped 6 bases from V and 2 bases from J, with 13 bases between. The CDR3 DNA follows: TGTGCCAGCAGGGACTTCGAGTCTCAAGAGACCCAGTACTTC. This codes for CASRDFESQETQYF.

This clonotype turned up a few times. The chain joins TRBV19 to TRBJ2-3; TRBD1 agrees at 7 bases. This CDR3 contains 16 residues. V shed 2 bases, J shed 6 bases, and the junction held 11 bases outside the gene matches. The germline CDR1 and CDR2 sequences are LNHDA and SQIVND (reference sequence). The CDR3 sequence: CASSINEGAVSDTQYF. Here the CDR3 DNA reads TGTGCCAGTAGTATAAACGAGGGGGCGGTATCCGATACGCAGTATTTT.

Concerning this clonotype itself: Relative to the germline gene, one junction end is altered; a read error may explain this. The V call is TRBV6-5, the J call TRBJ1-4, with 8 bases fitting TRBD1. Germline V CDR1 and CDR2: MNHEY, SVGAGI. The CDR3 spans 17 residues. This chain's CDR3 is CVSSYPLSGGVAEKLFF. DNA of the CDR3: TGTGTCAGCAGTTACCCCCTGTCAGGGGGCGTCGCAGAAAAACTGTTTTTT.